Below are 15 T cell receptor beta chains sequenced from a single sample in a study of CD8 T cells in ankylosing spondylitis. Each CDR3 protein gets one entry after TCRdb re-called the 5' RACE reads with MiXCR. The repertoire holds 150,000 to 200,000 distinct CDR3 sequences, with around 13% as singletons. Sequencing was performed on blood, either unsorted or a sorted T cell fraction (not recorded which). The receptor set was obtained from a male donor with ankylosing spondylitis or in good health (not recorded which).

This clonotype was picked up a small number of times. The chain links TRBV12-3 or TRBV12-4 to TRBJ1-2; 8 positions match TRBD1. V lost 3 bases to trimming and J lost 7 bases; unmatched junction nucleotides: 4. This CDR3 spans 13 amino acids. CDR3 coding DNA: TGTGCCAGCAGTTTCCCGGACAGGGCTGGCTACACCTTC. Residues: CASSFPDRAGYTF.

The rearrangement links TRBV7-9 to TRBJ2-1; 10 bases line up with TRBD2. After removal of 5 bases from V and 9 bases from J, the junction contained 10 bases not matched to a gene. This CDR3 is built from 15 residues. CDR1 is SEHNR, CDR2 FQNEAQ, per germline (reference sequence). This CDR3 reads CASSRPSGRAFEQFF. The CDR3 region has the DNA TGTGCCAGCAGCCGGCCGAGCGGGAGGGCCTTTGAGCAGTTCTTC.

The chain is built from TRBV9 and TRBJ2-1, with D possibly being TRBD2 (5 bases). CDR1 and CDR2 from the germline V gene are SGDLS and YYNGEE. The CDR3 runs 14 residues. V lost 4 bases to trimming and J lost 8 bases, with 16 bases between them. CDR3 loop: CASSFGTSYHEQFF. CDR3 nucleotides: TGTGCCAGCAGCTTCGGAACTAGTTACCATGAGCAGTTCTTC.

The chain couples TRBV5-1 to TRBJ2-3; TRBD1 agrees at 8 bases. Per germline, CDR1 SGHRS and CDR2 YFSETQ. This CDR3 contains 16 residues. Trimming cost V 4 bases and J 2 bases; bases outside gene matches: 9. The DNA of the CDR3 is TGCGCCAGCAGCCAGGACAGGGTCCCTAACACAGATACGCAGTATTTT. Amino acid sequence: CASSQDRVPNTDTQYF.

This clonotype was counted between two and nine times. The chain is built from TRBV12-3 or TRBV12-4 and TRBJ2-1; tentatively, D is TRBD1 or TRBD2 (5 bases each). Trimming shortened V by 4 bases and J by 4 bases, and 8 bases separated the two germline ends. The CDR3 is 13 residues long. CDR3 DNA sequence: TGTGCCAGCAGTTGGGACGGGTACAATGAGCAGTTCTTC. Translation: CASSWDGYNEQFF.

This clonotype occurred many times. This chain links TRBV5-1 with TRBJ2-1; no clear D. V lost 1 base and J lost 8, with 16 bases in between. This CDR3 comprises 15 residues. CDR1 is SGHRS, CDR2 YFSETQ, per germline. The CDR3 is CASSLRQGVLHEQFF. In DNA form, the CDR3 reads TGCGCCAGCAGCTTGCGACAAGGCGTTCTGCATGAGCAGTTCTTC. Full variable domain (outside the CDR3, taken from reference TRBV5-1 and TRBJ2-1): KAGVTQTPRYLIKTRGQQVTLSCSPISGHRSVSWYQQTPGQGLQFLFEYFSETQRNKGNFPGRFSGRQFSNSRSEMNVSTLELGDSALYLCASSLRQGVLHEQFFGPGTRLTVL.

This clonotype was counted a single time. This chain joins TRBV27 and TRBJ1-2, with D perhaps matching TRBD1 (5 bases). The V end lost 7 bases, the J end lost 5 bases, and 14 bases lay between the germline ends. This CDR3 region has 13 residues. Germline V gene sequence: CDR1 MNHEY, CDR2 SMNVEV (reference sequence). Written as DNA, the CDR3 is TGTGCCAGCACCCCCTTTGGGGGATATGGCTACACCTTC. Translated: CASTPFGGYGYTF.

The rearrangement uses TRBV11-2 and TRBJ2-7; 7 bases match TRBD1. Germline V lookup: CDR1 SGHAT, CDR2 FQNNGV. V dropped 6 bases and J dropped 0; count of bases not matched to a gene: 5. The CDR3 contains 14 residues. The CDR3 is CASSPGQPSYEQYF. The CDR3 nucleotides read TGTGCCAGCAGTCCGGGACAGCCCTCCTACGAGCAGTACTTC. The entire variable domain, with the rest obtained from reference TRBV11-2 and TRBJ2-7, is as follows: EAGVAQSPRYKIIEKRQSVAFWCNPISGHATLYWYQQILGQGPKLLIQFQNNGVVDDSQLPKDRFSAERLKGVDSTLKIQPAKLEDSAVYLCASSPGQPSYEQYFGPGTRLTVT.

The V gene is TRBV7-7, the J gene TRBJ2-3, with D hard to call. Germline V gene lookup returns CDR1 SSHAT and CDR2 FNYEAQ (reference sequence). With 4 bases removed from V and 2 bases from J, the gap between germline ends came to 7 bases. The CDR3 runs 13 residues. The CDR3: CASSSRATDTQYF. The CDR3 DNA sequence: TGTGCCAGCAGCTCCCGGGCCACAGATACGCAGTATTTT.

This clonotype has more than one count but fewer than ten. The chain carries TRBV21-1 and TRBJ2-6; the table's D call, TRBD1, was not checked against the DNA. TRBV21-1 is a pseudogene locus. This CDR3 has 17 amino acids. The CDR3 sequence: CASNPDRAGSGANVLTF. CDR3 sequence (DNA): TGTGCCAGCAACCCGGACAGGGCGGGCTCTGGGGCCAACGTCCTGACTTTC.

The V call is TRBV7-9, the J call TRBJ1-6, with 9 nucleotides matching TRBD1. The CDR3 covers 15 residues. The germline V gene encodes CDR1 SEHNR and CDR2 FQNEAQ (reference sequence). V lost 5 bases to trimming and J lost 10 bases; unmatched junction nucleotides: 9. The CDR3 loop reads CASSNPGQGSSPLHF. In DNA form, the CDR3 reads TGTGCCAGCAGCAATCCGGGACAGGGCTCATCACCCCTCCACTTT.

This clonotype has just a few counts. The chain is built from TRBV5-1 and TRBJ2-1; D ambiguous. V was trimmed by 0 bases and J by 10 bases, leaving 5 bases between them. Germline V gene data show CDR1 as SGHRS and CDR2 as YFSETQ. This CDR3 spans 11 amino acids. In nucleotides, the CDR3 is TGCGCCAGCAGCTTGGAACAGGAGCAGTTCTTC. It is translated as CASSLEQEQFF.

The sample holds a few counts of this clonotype. This rearrangement joins TRBV7-6 to TRBJ2-1, with 10 bases matching TRBD2. Germline loops: CDR1 SGHVS, CDR2 FNYEAQ. J gave up 9 bases and V 6 bases, and 11 bases lay outside the gene matches. The CDR3 contains 15 residues. The CDR3: CASSPPGVAGGEQFF. DNA for the CDR3: TGTGCCAGCAGTCCCCCGGGAGTAGCGGGGGGTGAGCAGTTCTTC. The variable domain in full, completed from reference TRBV7-6 and TRBJ2-1, reads GAGVSQSPRYKVTKRGQDVALRCDPISGHVSLYWYRQALGQGPEFLTYFNYEAQQDKSGLPNDRFSAERPEGSISTLTIQRTEQRDSAMYRCASSPPGVAGGEQFFGPGTRLTVL.

As DNA, the CDR3 is TGCAGTGCTAGAGATCAAGGGAGCACCGGGGAGCTGTTTTTT. Translation gives CSARDQGSTGELFF. The V call is TRBV20-1, the J call TRBJ2-2, with D tentatively TRBD2 (5 bases). CDR3 size: 14 residues. CDR1 and CDR2 from the germline V gene are DFQATT and SNEGSKA (reference sequence). The V end lost 0 bases, the J end lost 4 bases, and 9 bases lay between the germline ends.

This clonotype has more than one count but fewer than ten. For the CDR3, the DNA is TGTGCCAGCAGCTCCCCTGGGGGGGTCGGGGATACGCAGTATTTT. Translating it yields CASSSPGGVGDTQYF. This rearrangement joins TRBV3-1 to TRBJ2-3, with 7 nucleotides matching TRBD2. Germline CDR1 is LGHDT and CDR2 is YNNKEL (reference sequence). The CDR3 extends over 15 amino acids. The trim removed 5 bases at V and 6 bases at J, leaving 11 bases unmatched.